This TCR beta chain derives from a study of CD8 T cells in ankylosing spondylitis. One entry per CDR3 protein, called by TCRdb with MiXCR from the 5' RACE reads. Of 150,000 or so distinct CDR3 sequences listed, 11% are singletons. The germline CDR1 and CDR2 sequences are MNHEY and SVGEGT. The V end was cut by 0 bases, the J end by 10 bases, with 12 bases between. This CDR3 is built from 13 residues. V gene TRBV6-2 or TRBV6-3 combines with J gene TRBJ1-1; D not certain. The material sequenced was blood, either unsorted or a sorted T cell fraction (not recorded which). The clonotype was recovered from a male donor with ankylosing spondylitis or in good health (not recorded which). The CDR3 reads CASSYSPETGAFF. For the CDR3, the DNA is TGTGCCAGCAGTTACTCGCCGGAGACGGGAGCTTTCTTT.